The clone carrying this T cell receptor (beta chain) was recorded a few times. Its antigen is not known. CD45RO-negative, CCR7-positively selected cells formed the naive CD8 fraction, excluding terminally differentiated effector memory CD45RA+ cells. The record originates from a study of shared clonotypes between healthy human individuals. The wider study: A couple of female and a few male donors aged 18 to 49 were enrolled. Findings of the study overall: Memory subsets had estimated richness that was generally smaller than that of naive subsets. Shared clonotypes: approximately 4.5% naive CD4, under 4% naive CD8, about 2.4% memory CD4, 0.35% to 0.5% memory CD8.

The CDR3 loop spans 15 amino acids. Trimming pared 0 bases from V and 7 bases from J, leaving 13 bases between. Germline CDR1 and CDR2: MGHRA and YSYEKL. Original processing methods: Filtering of immunoSEQ junctional sequences could not match full-length read filtering. Here immunoSEQ multiplex PCR was the method, and the copy in TCRdb shows in-frame clones only, minus some. From that table come the V and J calls and clone size; the DNA was used to work out D and trimming. This sample has fewer than 700,000 clones, with approximately 95% found just once. The source of this sequence is a woman under 40 in good health. Sequencing was carried out using naive CD8+ T cells sorted from blood. The chain combines TRBV4-1 with TRBJ1-5, with D possibly TRBD1 on 5 matching bases. The CDR3 nucleotides read TGCGCCAGCAGCCAAGACGGCAGGGCGAGCCAGCCCCAGCATTTT. Protein: CASSQDGRASQPQHF.